Shown below are 29 T cell receptor beta chains from a single sample sequenced in a study of T cell repertoires in cytomegalovirus infection. TCRdb reanalysed the reads using MiXCR and keeps one entry per CDR3 protein. Among 630,000 or so distinct CDR3 sequences listed, 20% to 30% were seen once. Material for sequencing was CD8+ T cells from PBMCs. These receptors were obtained from a human donor in good health (CMV status not recorded). Some clones in this sample may be carry-over from other donors' samples.

This clonotype was found many times. V and J are TRBV7-2 and TRBJ1-1; the D gene is possibly TRBD1 (5 bases). This CDR3 is built from 14 residues. Per germline, CDR1 SGHTA and CDR2 FQGNSA. V was trimmed by 5 bases and J by 7 bases, leaving 17 bases between them. CDR3 in amino acids: CASSRPLGANEAFF. In DNA, the CDR3 is TGTGCCAGCAGCCGACCTCTTGGGGCAAATGAAGCTTTCTTT.

As for this clonotype: This may be a read error: a much more frequent sequence differs by one nucleotide. This CDR3 is CASSSSGGEYNEQFF. The CDR3 DNA is TGTGCCAGCAGCTCTAGCGGGGGGGAATACAATGAGCAGTTCTTC. The chain couples TRBV9 to TRBJ2-1; 12 bases fit TRBD2. CDR3 length: 15 amino acids. Germline-derived CDR1 and CDR2 are SGDLS and YYNGEE. After removal of 4 bases from V and 4 bases from J, the junction contained 3 bases not matched to a gene.

This clonotype was counted between two and nine times. V and J are TRBV7-6 and TRBJ2-7; D tentatively fits TRBD1 or TRBD2 (5 bases each). V lost 3 bases and J lost 9, with 21 bases in between. From germline, CDR1 is SGHVS and CDR2 FNYEAQ. The CDR3 consists of 15 residues. Here the CDR3 DNA reads TGTGCCAGCAGCTTGGTTCTTGGACACAAACGGGGGCAGTACTTC. Translation: CASSLVLGHKRGQYF.

This clonotype appeared once. The chain combines TRBV5-1 with TRBJ2-1; D is uncertain. This CDR3 is built from 12 residues. CDR1 and CDR2 from the germline V gene are SGHRS and YFSETQ. V was shortened by 0 bases and J by 9 bases, with 7 bases between the two germline ends. The CDR3: CASSLVRSEQFF. Here the CDR3 DNA reads TGCGCCAGCAGCTTGGTGCGGAGTGAGCAGTTCTTC.

There are a few counts of this clonotype. The chain couples TRBV9 to TRBJ2-1; 7 bases map to TRBD1. V shed 2 bases and J 4 bases; nucleotides not matched to a gene: 6. CDR1 is SGDLS, CDR2 YYNGEE, per germline. The length of the CDR3 is 15 residues. The DNA for the CDR3 is TGTGCCAGCAGCGTTAGCTGGACAGGTTACAATGAGCAGTTCTTC. It codes for CASSVSWTGYNEQFF.

This clonotype was detected a few times. The chain recombines TRBV7-9 with TRBJ2-5; the match to TRBD2 covers 14 bases. Trimming took 3 bases from V and 3 from J; bases not matched to a gene: 6. This CDR3 spans 17 amino acids. CDR1 and CDR2 (germline): SEHNR, FQNEAQ (reference sequence). This chain's CDR3 is CASSFGTSGGTKETQYF. The CDR3 DNA follows: TGTGCCAGCAGCTTCGGGACTAGCGGGGGAACCAAAGAGACCCAGTACTTC.

The CDR3 sequence: CASSYVIDNYYEQYF. CDR3 in DNA: TGTGCCAGCAGTTACGTTATTGACAATTATTACGAGCAGTACTTC. The chain uses TRBV6-1 and TRBJ2-7; D is ambiguous. V was clipped by 5 bases and J by 4 bases, with 18 bases between them. This CDR3 is built from 15 residues. Germline V gene data show CDR1 as MNHNS and CDR2 as SASEGT.

Details on this clonotype: A far larger clone is a single base away, which makes a read error likely. V usage is TRBV7-6 and J usage is TRBJ1-1; D is uncertain. CDR1 and CDR2 from the germline V gene are SGHVS and FNYEAQ. The CDR3 sequence is 13 residues long. The DNA of the CDR3 is TGTGCCAGCAGCTTAGGTGGGGTCACTAAAGCTTTCTTT. The encoded protein is CASSLGGVTKAFF.

The chain uses TRBV12-3 or TRBV12-4 and TRBJ1-2; TRBD1 matches 7 bases. This CDR3 contains 14 residues. V trimming: 3 bases; J trimming: 5 bases; junction bases outside the gene matches: 6. Here the CDR3 DNA reads TGTGCCAGCAGTTTCGGGACAGTAGATTATGGCTACACCTTC. It is translated as CASSFGTVDYGYTF.

This clonotype was detected a few times. The chain recombines TRBV6-2 or TRBV6-3 with TRBJ1-1; no firm D call. Germline V gives CDR1 MNHEY, CDR2 SVGEGT. This CDR3 contains 14 residues. The V end lost 2 bases, the J end lost 3 bases, and 10 bases lay between the germline ends. The CDR3: CASSYGRPDTEAFF. The CDR3 coding sequence is TGTGCCAGCAGTTACGGACGGCCTGACACTGAAGCTTTCTTT.

This sequence joins TRBV20-1 and TRBJ2-2; 7 nucleotides line up with TRBD1. The junction had 7 bases not matched to a gene; V was cut back by 6 bases and J by 0 bases. The length of the CDR3 is 15 residues. The germline V gene encodes CDR1 DFQATT and CDR2 SNEGSKA (reference sequence). CDR3 sequence: CSAASGTANTGELFF. In nucleotides, the CDR3 is TGCAGTGCGGCATCCGGGACAGCGAACACCGGGGAGCTGTTTTTT.

The sample holds many counts of this clonotype. This chain links TRBV4-2 with TRBJ1-1; D is undetermined. CDR1 and CDR2 (germline): LGHNA, YNFKEQ. This CDR3 has 14 residues. With 0 bases removed from V and 3 bases from J, the gap between germline ends came to 8 bases. The CDR3 reads CASSQDFGDTEAFF. DNA for the CDR3: TGTGCCAGCAGCCAAGATTTCGGAGACACTGAAGCTTTCTTT.

This clonotype was counted ten times or more. The chain is built from TRBV6-6 and TRBJ1-2; D remains unclear. CDR3 length: 13 residues. V lost 5 bases, J lost 2 bases, and 9 bases lay in between. Germline assignment: CDR1 MNHNY and CDR2 SVGAGI (reference sequence). CDR3 loop: CASSRLFNYGYTF. The CDR3 DNA sequence: TGTGCCAGCAGTAGACTGTTCAACTATGGCTACACCTTC.

This clonotype occurred a few times. The chain has TRBV10-3 and TRBJ2-7; D could derive from TRBD1 or TRBD2 (5 bases each). The CDR3 extends over 15 amino acids. The germline V gene has CDR1 ENHRY and CDR2 SYGVKD. Trimming stripped 2 bases from V and 1 base from J, with 12 bases between. CDR3 region: CAISEVRDGSYEQYF. The CDR3 DNA follows: TGTGCCATCAGTGAGGTCCGGGACGGATCCTACGAGCAGTACTTC.

A few counts support this clonotype. This sequence joins TRBV6-2 or TRBV6-3 and TRBJ2-5; either TRBD1 or TRBD2 may fit D (5 bases each). CDR3 length: 15 residues. The V and J ends lost 5 bases and 5 bases respectively, with 18 bases between them. Germline loops: CDR1 MNHEY, CDR2 SVGEGT. The CDR3 DNA reads TGTGCCAGCAGTCGGCCGGGGCCCAGCGGTGAGACCCAGTACTTC. It specifies CASSRPGPSGETQYF.

This chain connects TRBV6-5 to TRBJ2-7, with D possibly matching TRBD1 (5 bases). V lost 0 bases to trimming and J lost 6 bases, with 12 bases between them. The CDR3 runs 14 residues. Germline V gene lookup returns CDR1 MNHEY and CDR2 SVGAGI. CDR3 sequence (DNA): TGTGCCAGCAGTTACTCCAATCCAAGGGGCGAGCAGTACTTC. Amino acid sequence: CASSYSNPRGEQYF.

This clonotype was seen ten or more times. CDR3 in DNA: TGTGCCAGCAGCCGTCCACAGGGGAGTGGCACAGATACGCAGTATTTT. Translating gives CASSRPQGSGTDTQYF. The V gene is TRBV7-6, the J gene TRBJ2-3; 7 positions match TRBD1. This CDR3 has 16 amino acids. Germline V gene sequence: CDR1 SGHVS, CDR2 FNYEAQ. V was pared by 5 bases and J by 1 base, with 9 bases of the junction left unmatched. Full variable domain (outside the CDR3, taken from reference TRBV7-6 and TRBJ2-3): GAGVSQSPRYKVTKRGQDVALRCDPISGHVSLYWYRQALGQGPEFLTYFNYEAQQDKSGLPNDRFSAERPEGSISTLTIQRTEQRDSAMYRCASSRPQGSGTDTQYFGPGTRLTVL.

This clonotype was seen more than once but under ten times. V is TRBV12-3 or TRBV12-4 and J is TRBJ2-1, with D unresolved. This CDR3 comprises 14 residues. Trimming took 6 bases from V and 0 from J, leaving 9 bases between them. Here the CDR3 reads CASRWRNSYNEQFF. The CDR3 DNA reads as TGTGCCAGCAGATGGCGAAACTCCTACAATGAGCAGTTCTTC.

This clonotype was seen only a few times. The junction departs from the called germline gene at one end, perhaps through a read error. The chain's CDR3 is CASSQEYSPTGELFF. CDR3 DNA sequence: TGTGCCAGCAGCCAGGAGTACTCACCCACCGGGGAGCTGTTTTTT. The chain couples TRBV4-1 to TRBJ2-2; D ambiguous. Germline V gene sequence: CDR1 MGHRA, CDR2 YSYEKL. This CDR3 comprises 15 residues.

This clonotype was detected a few times. The chain is built from TRBV28 and TRBJ2-5; D tentatively fits TRBD1 or TRBD2 (5 bases each). Germline V gene sequence: CDR1 MDHEN, CDR2 SYDVKM. The V gene lost 0 bases and the J gene lost 2 bases, with 10 bases spanning the gap. The CDR3 has 15 residues. CDR3 DNA: TGTGCCAGCAGTTTATGGGGGGAGCAACAAGAGACCCAGTACTTC. Translating gives CASSLWGEQQETQYF.

The table lists this clonotype with a few counts. The gene calls are TRBV6-2 or TRBV6-3 and TRBJ2-5, with D possibly called TRBD1 or TRBD2 (5 bases each). The V and J ends lost 5 bases and 3 bases respectively, with 16 bases between them. This CDR3 is built from 15 residues. The germline CDR1 and CDR2 sequences are MNHEY and SVGEGT. CDR3 in amino acids: CASSLSPGPKETQYF. The CDR3 DNA reads as TGTGCCAGCAGTCTTTCTCCGGGGCCCAAAGAGACCCAGTACTTC.

For this clonotype: Because it lacks the conserved phenylalanine or tryptophan at the end, this CDR3 is likely a read error. The CDR3 here is CSARDLEARTDTQYL. CDR3 bases: TGCAGTGCTAGAGATCTGGAAGCCCGGACAGATACGCAGTATCTT. The chain recombines TRBV20-1 with TRBJ2-3, with unresolved D. The CDR3 loop spans 15 amino acids. Germline loops: CDR1 DFQATT, CDR2 SNEGSKA (reference sequence). V was shortened by 0 bases and J by 3 bases, with 13 bases between the two germline ends.

This chain links TRBV5-1 with TRBJ1-2; 8 nucleotides line up with TRBD1. V was clipped by 2 bases and J by 6 bases; unmatched bases: 3. The CDR3 has 13 amino acids. CDR1 and CDR2 (germline): SGHRS, YFSETQ. CDR3: CASSFRQGNGYTF. The CDR3 region has the DNA TGCGCCAGCAGCTTTCGACAGGGGAATGGCTACACCTTC. The full variable domain, in which reference TRBV5-1 and TRBJ1-2 provide the parts outside the CDR3, is KAGVTQTPRYLIKTRGQQVTLSCSPISGHRSVSWYQQTPGQGLQFLFEYFSETQRNKGNFPGRFSGRQFSNSRSEMNVSTLELGDSALYLCASSFRQGNGYTFGSGTRLTVV.

This clonotype was picked up many times. The chain links TRBV29-1 to TRBJ2-1, with TRBD2 identical over 8 bases. After removal of 3 bases from V and 0 bases from J, the junction contained 4 bases not matched to a gene. This CDR3 has 15 amino acids. The germline CDR1 and CDR2 sequences are SQVTM and ANQGSEA. Here the CDR3 reads CSVEGLAGSYNEQFF. In nucleotides, the CDR3 is TGCAGCGTTGAGGGGCTAGCGGGCTCCTACAATGAGCAGTTCTTC.

The rearrangement joins TRBV10-3 to TRBJ2-2; the match to TRBD1 covers 7 bases. J was trimmed by 5 bases and V by 5 bases; bases with no gene match: 5. Germline V gene sequence: CDR1 ENHRY, CDR2 SYGVKD. CDR3 length equals 14 residues. The DNA for the CDR3 is TGTGCCATCAGTCCGCAGGGGGATACCGGGGAGCTGTTTTTT. Protein product: CAISPQGDTGELFF.

In the case of this clonotype: The junction and the germline gene differ at one end; a read error may be behind it. The CDR3 region has the DNA TGTGCCAGCAGGGCTGCGGGCACCGAGGAGCTGTTTTTT. It yields the protein CASRAAGTEELFF. The chain uses TRBV2 and TRBJ2-2; TRBD2 is a possible D gene (5 bases). Germline CDR1 and CDR2: SNHLY and FYNNEI. CDR3 length: 13 residues. Complete variable domain (other parts from reference TRBV2 and TRBJ2-2): EPEVTQTPSHQVTQMGQEVILRCVPISNHLYFYWYRQILGQKVEFLVSFYNNEISEKSEIFDDQFSVERPDGSNFTLKIRSTKLEDSAMYFCASRAAGTEELFFGEGSRLTVL.

A note on this clonotype: A much larger clone is a single base away; this may be a read error. It is likely a read error, because the conserved phenylalanine at the end of the CDR3 is missing. The V call is TRBV7-2, the J call TRBJ2-1, with 9 bases matching TRBD2. In germline, CDR1 is SGHTA, CDR2 FQGNSA. The V and J ends lost 5 bases and 0 bases, in that order; junction bases with no gene match: 11. The CDR3 has 18 amino acids. CDR3 sequence: CASSPSPTSGLSYNEQFS. Written as DNA, the CDR3 is TGTGCCAGCAGCCCTAGCCCGACTAGCGGACTCTCCTACAATGAGCAGTTCTCC.

This clonotype has just a few counts. V usage is TRBV28 and J usage is TRBJ2-3; D gene ambiguous. This CDR3 region has 15 residues. Germline assignment: CDR1 MDHEN and CDR2 SYDVKM. V was shortened by 7 bases and J by 4 bases, with 18 bases between the two germline ends. The CDR3 region is CASNKPGEYADTQYF. The CDR3 DNA sequence: TGTGCCAGCAACAAGCCAGGCGAGTACGCAGATACGCAGTATTTT.

About this clonotype itself: The limits of the CDR3 on the DNA are not certain, so only TCRdb's listed CDR3 is given. The chain employs TRBV27 and TRBJ1-1; the table gives TRBD1 as D, unverified against the DNA. Germline V gene sequence: CDR1 MNHEY, CDR2 SMNVEV (reference sequence). The CDR3 is 15 amino acids in total, end residues counted. The CDR3 sequence is CASSFGAGMNTEAFF.